A single sample is the source of the 9 T cell receptor beta chains below, sequenced in a study of shared clonotypes between healthy human individuals (dated by TCRdb to the early 2020s). Libraries were built with the immunoSEQ multiplex PCR assay. In its TCRdb copy, this immuneACCESS table keeps in-frame sequences only and misses some clones. Where compared with another copy, unresolved V genes explain less than half of these, and the others have no known cause. A total of 450,000 to 500,000 clones appear in this sample, approximately 81% of them only once. The ten largest clones add up to more than 9.5% of the sample. Material: PBMCs. These receptors were collected from a woman between 40 and 50 years old in good health. Some clones in this sample may be carry-over from other donors' samples.

This clone was seen more than once but under ten times. The V call is TRBV6-1, the J call TRBJ2-1, with 13 bases aligning to TRBD2. This CDR3 has 15 residues. Germline V lookup: CDR1 MNHNS, CDR2 SASEGT. V dropped 4 bases and J dropped 8; count of bases not matched to a gene: 5. The CDR3: CASSGTSGSGDEQFF. The CDR3 DNA is TGTGCCAGCAGTGGGACTAGCGGGAGCGGGGATGAGCAGTTCTTC.

The rearrangement uses TRBV30 and TRBJ2-7; perhaps TRBD2 as D (6 bases). The CDR3 runs 15 residues. Germline V gives CDR1 GTSNPN, CDR2 SVGIG (reference sequence). The V and J ends lost 4 bases and 4 bases respectively, with 20 bases between them. CDR3 nucleotide sequence: TGTGCCTGGAAGGTGCGGGGAACCTCCCCTTACGAGCAGTACTTC. It codes for CAWKVRGTSPYEQYF. Full variable domain (missing parts from reference TRBV30 and TRBJ2-7): SQTIHQWPATLVQPVGSPLSLECTVEGTSNPNLYWYRQAAGRGLQLLFYSVGIGQISSEVPQNLSASRPQDRQFILSSKKLLLSDSGFYLCAWKVRGTSPYEQYFGPGTRLTVT.

This clone was counted between two and nine times. This chain connects TRBV5-1 to TRBJ2-3; 8 bases fit TRBD2. Germline V lookup: CDR1 SGHRS, CDR2 YFSETQ. V gave up 0 bases and J gave up 2 bases; unmatched junction bases: 8. CDR3 size: 17 residues. As DNA, the CDR3 is TGCGCCAGCAGCTTGGTAGTCGCGGGAGGAGTCACAGATACGCAGTATTTT. Translating gives CASSLVVAGGVTDTQYF.

This rearrangement joins TRBV4-1 to TRBJ2-2; weak D call: TRBD1 (6 bases). Trimming stripped 0 bases from V and 6 bases from J, with 8 bases between. There are 14 residues in the CDR3. Germline CDR1 and CDR2: MGHRA and YSYEKL. CDR3 sequence reads: CASSQDQGSGELFF. CDR3 coding DNA: TGCGCCAGCAGCCAAGACCAGGGGTCCGGGGAGCTGTTTTTT.

To note about this clone: A read error is likely here: a far larger clone is one base away. The chain employs TRBV11-2 and TRBJ2-5; a weak D match, TRBD2 (8 bases). Germline V lookup: CDR1 SGHAT, CDR2 FQNNGV. The V gene lost 4 bases and the J gene lost 4 bases, with 22 bases spanning the gap. This CDR3 is built from 17 residues. Written as DNA, the CDR3 is TGTGCCAGCAGCTATAGCGGGACAGTGGGCATCGGAGAGACCCAGTACTTC. Translated: CASSYSGTVGIGETQYF.

The J gene is TRBJ2-7, the V gene TRBV28, with a possible D match to TRBD1 (6 bases). Germline V gives CDR1 MDHEN, CDR2 SYDVKM. The CDR3 consists of 13 residues. V shed 4 bases and J shed 3 bases, with 10 bases lying between them. The CDR3 protein is CASSSRTVYEQYF. CDR3 sequence (DNA): TGTGCCAGCAGTTCCAGGACAGTCTACGAGCAGTACTTC.

This clone was found many times. Other nucleotide sequences in the sample specify the same CDR3. The J gene is TRBJ1-1, the V gene TRBV19; perhaps TRBD1 as D (6 bases). Looked up from germline, CDR1 is LNHDA and CDR2 is SQIVND (reference sequence). V shed 7 bases and J shed 4 bases, with 13 bases lying between them. The CDR3 is 13 residues long. The CDR3 DNA follows: TGTGCCAGTATGGTGAGGGGGACCACTGAAGCTTTCTTT. As protein: CASMVRGTTEAFF.

The rearrangement uses TRBV5-1 and TRBJ2-1, with 13 bases that match TRBD2. The CDR3 has 19 amino acids. Germline CDR1 is SGHRS and CDR2 is YFSETQ. With 4 bases clipped from V and 5 bases from J, the junction kept 15 bases outside the gene matches. This chain's CDR3 is CASSGSVILAGGVNNEQFF. The CDR3 DNA sequence: TGCGCCAGCAGCGGATCCGTGATACTAGCGGGAGGGGTAAACAATGAGCAGTTCTTC.

This chain uses TRBV7-9 with TRBJ1-1; tentatively, D is TRBD1 (6 bases). CDR3 length equals 14 residues. Per germline, CDR1 SEHNR and CDR2 FQNEAQ (reference sequence). Between the trimmed V and J ends, which lost 4 bases and 6 bases, there was a span of 15 bases. In DNA, the CDR3 is TGTGCCAGCAGCTCCTCAGTACAGGGCTCTGAAGCTTTCTTT. This gives the protein CASSSSVQGSEAFF.